A single sample is the source of the 14 T cell receptor beta chains below, sequenced in a study of cytomegalovirus exposure and HLA in healthy donors listed by TCRdb under 2017. The library relied on the immunoSEQ multiplex PCR assay. For the multiplex PCR, a mixture combining 60 forward primers for TCR Vbeta segments and 13 reverse primers for TCR Jbeta segments was used. TCRdb obtained this table from immuneACCESS and retained in-frame rearrangements with V and J assigned. These tables miss some clones; where compared with another copy, unresolved V genes account for less than half of the shortfall, and the remainder is unexplained. The sample table records 110,000 to 150,000 clones; around 80% of these occur just once. In total, the top ten clones hold 4.3% of the sample. The sample comprised PBMCs. Receptors originate from a woman aged 40 to 55 in good health and CMV-seropositive.

This clone turned up a few times. The rearrangement uses TRBV5-6 and TRBJ1-5; 9 bases fit TRBD1. The CDR3 contains 15 residues. CDR1 SGHDT and CDR2 YYEEEE come from the germline V gene. V gave up 0 bases and J gave up 4 bases; unmatched junction bases: 2. As DNA, the CDR3 is TGTGCCAGCAGCTTGGGACAGGGGGTAAATCAGCCCCAGCATTTT. Translating it yields CASSLGQGVNQPQHF.

The chain carries TRBV7-2 and TRBJ1-5; tentative D call: TRBD1 (5 bases). Germline assignment: CDR1 SGHTA and CDR2 FQGNSA. The CDR3 is made up of 15 amino acids. V gave up 1 base and J gave up 2 bases, with 9 bases separating them. The CDR3 bases are TGTGCCAGCAGCTTAGATGGGGGGGGCAATCAGCCCCAGCATTTT. It encodes CASSLDGGGNQPQHF.

In DNA, the CDR3 is TGTGCCAGCAGCTTAGAGGCAGGGGAGAAAAGAACTGGAAACACCATATATTTT. Residues: CASSLEAGEKRTGNTIYF. The gene calls are TRBV7-6 and TRBJ1-3; D is possibly TRBD1 (6 bases). Trimming shortened V by 1 base and J by 2 bases, and 18 bases separated the two germline ends. Germline CDR1 and CDR2: SGHVS and FNYEAQ. There are 18 residues in the CDR3.

CDR3 amino acids: CASSRAGNQETQYF. The CDR3 nucleotides read TGTGCCAGCAGTCGGGCGGGGAACCAAGAGACCCAGTACTTC. The chain couples TRBV28 to TRBJ2-5; a weak D match, TRBD2 (6 bases). The CDR3 consists of 14 residues. Germline CDR1 is MDHEN and CDR2 is SYDVKM. V dropped 5 bases and J dropped 0 bases, with 10 bases sitting between them.

The rearrangement joins TRBV5-1 to TRBJ2-7; 11 positions match TRBD2. V lost 0 bases to trimming and J lost 2 bases; unmatched junction nucleotides: 1. The germline V gene has CDR1 SGHRS and CDR2 YFSETQ. This CDR3 spans 15 amino acids. This chain's CDR3 is CASSLGLAGTYEQYF. The CDR3 DNA sequence: TGCGCCAGCAGCTTGGGACTAGCGGGAACCTACGAGCAGTACTTC. The full variable domain, in which reference TRBV5-1 and TRBJ2-7 provide the parts outside the CDR3, is KAGVTQTPRYLIKTRGQQVTLSCSPISGHRSVSWYQQTPGQGLQFLFEYFSETQRNKGNFPGRFSGRQFSNSRSEMNVSTLELGDSALYLCASSLGLAGTYEQYFGPGTRLTVT.

V usage is TRBV5-1 and J usage is TRBJ2-2, with D maybe TRBD2 (6 bases). Germline values: CDR1 SGHRS, CDR2 YFSETQ. The CDR3 loop spans 16 amino acids. Trimming removed 1 base from V and 1 base from J, with 11 bases in between. DNA of the CDR3: TGCGCCAGCAGCTTGTTTGGGGGGAAGAACACCGGGGAGCTGTTTTTT. Its protein is CASSLFGGKNTGELFF.

The chain combines TRBV27 with TRBJ2-7; TRBD2 agrees at 8 bases. From germline, CDR1 is MNHEY and CDR2 SMNVEV (reference sequence). V dropped 5 bases and J dropped 6; count of bases not matched to a gene: 9. The CDR3 runs 14 residues. The CDR3 sequence is CASSQGTRGGEQYF. The CDR3 coding sequence is TGTGCCAGCAGTCAAGGGACTAGGGGGGGCGAGCAGTACTTC.

J is TRBJ2-6 and V is TRBV19, with D possibly TRBD2 on 5 matching bases. The CDR3 sequence is 18 residues long. Per germline, CDR1 LNHDA and CDR2 SQIVND (reference sequence). V was clipped by 5 bases and J by 0 bases, with 17 bases between them. The CDR3 sequence: CASSGGLPSPSGANVLTF. The CDR3 nucleotides read TGTGCCAGTAGTGGCGGACTGCCCTCTCCCTCTGGGGCCAACGTCCTGACTTTC.

This chain links TRBV19 with TRBJ2-1, with D possibly matching TRBD2 (6 bases). Per germline, CDR1 LNHDA and CDR2 SQIVND (reference sequence). The V end lost 5 bases, the J end lost 10 bases, and 15 bases lay between the germline ends. The CDR3 extends over 13 amino acids. CDR3 sequence (DNA): TGTGCCAGTAGTCCAACCCTCGCGGGGGAGCAGTTCTTC. This encodes CASSPTLAGEQFF.

Details on this clone: A read error may account for a junction end that differs from germline. The chain combines TRBV7-9 with TRBJ2-7, with 8 bases lining up with TRBD2. The length of the CDR3 is 18 residues. Germline-derived CDR1 and CDR2 are SEHNR and FQNEAQ (reference sequence). The CDR3 nucleotides read TGTTCCAGCAGCTTAGGGCTTTCCCCGCGGGGGGTCTCCTACGAGCAGTACTTC. Protein: CSSSLGLSPRGVSYEQYF. Filled out from reference TRBV7-9 and TRBJ2-7, the complete variable domain reads DTGVSQNPRHKITKRGQNVTFRCDPISEHNRLYWYRQTLGQGPEFLTYFQNEAQLEKSRLLSDRFSAERPKGSFSTLEIQRTEQGDSAMYLCSSSLGLSPRGVSYEQYFGPGTRLTVT.

This clone was counted a single time. V usage is TRBV7-2 and J usage is TRBJ2-1; D may be TRBD2 (5 bases). The CDR3 length is 15 residues. Germline V lookup: CDR1 SGHTA, CDR2 FQGNSA. Trimming removed 5 bases at V and 3 bases at J, with 14 bases between. CDR3 protein: CASSTRVRDYNEQFF. Written as DNA, the CDR3 is TGTGCCAGCAGCACCCGGGTGAGGGACTACAATGAGCAGTTCTTC.

There are a few counts of this clone. The chain links TRBV6-5 to TRBJ1-5; TRBD1 matches 7 bases. Trimming at V came to 2 bases and at J to 2 bases, leaving 0 bases not matched to a gene. CDR3 size: 14 residues. Germline V CDR1 and CDR2: MNHEY, SVGAGI. The CDR3: CASSYDRGNQPQHF. The CDR3 nucleotides read TGTGCCAGCAGTTACGACAGGGGCAATCAGCCCCAGCATTTT.

The chain links TRBV6-1 to TRBJ1-5; D gene unclear. Germline-derived CDR1 and CDR2 are MNHNS and SASEGT. Trimming shortened V by 6 bases and J by 1 base, and 13 bases separated the two germline ends. This CDR3 spans 15 amino acids. CDR3 in amino acids: CASRTGGGSNQPQHF. CDR3 sequence (DNA): TGTGCCAGCAGAACCGGAGGTGGGAGCAATCAGCCCCAGCATTTT.

V usage is TRBV9 and J usage is TRBJ2-1, with 10 bases identical to TRBD2. The CDR3 contains 14 residues. CDR1 and CDR2 from the germline V gene are SGDLS and YYNGEE. Unmatched junction bases numbered 5, after V lost 3 bases and J lost 8 bases. CDR3 loop: CASSDQLAGYEQFF. As DNA, the CDR3 is TGTGCCAGCAGCGATCAACTAGCGGGATATGAGCAGTTCTTC.